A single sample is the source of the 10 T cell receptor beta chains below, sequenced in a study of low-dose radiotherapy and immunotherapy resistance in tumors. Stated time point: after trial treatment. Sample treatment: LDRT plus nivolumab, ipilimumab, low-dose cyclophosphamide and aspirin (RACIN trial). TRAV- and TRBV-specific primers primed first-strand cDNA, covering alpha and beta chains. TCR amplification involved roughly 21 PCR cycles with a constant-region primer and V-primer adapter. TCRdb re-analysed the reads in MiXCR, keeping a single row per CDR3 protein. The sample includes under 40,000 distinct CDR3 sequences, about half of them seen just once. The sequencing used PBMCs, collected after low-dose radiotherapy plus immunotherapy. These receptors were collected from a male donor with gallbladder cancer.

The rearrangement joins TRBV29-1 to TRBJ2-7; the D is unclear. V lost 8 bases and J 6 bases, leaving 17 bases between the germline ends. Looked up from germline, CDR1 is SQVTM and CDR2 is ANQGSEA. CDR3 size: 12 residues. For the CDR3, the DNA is TGCAGCCTACTCACCCCCACCGGCGAGCAGTACTTC. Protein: CSLLTPTGEQYF.

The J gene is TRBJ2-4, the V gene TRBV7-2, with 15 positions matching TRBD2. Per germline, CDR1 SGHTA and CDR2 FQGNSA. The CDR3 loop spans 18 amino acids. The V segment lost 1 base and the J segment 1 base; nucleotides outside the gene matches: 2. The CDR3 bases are TGTGCCAGCAGCTTAGTCGGGACTAGCGGGGGGGCCAAAAACATTCAGTACTTC. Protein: CASSLVGTSGGAKNIQYF.

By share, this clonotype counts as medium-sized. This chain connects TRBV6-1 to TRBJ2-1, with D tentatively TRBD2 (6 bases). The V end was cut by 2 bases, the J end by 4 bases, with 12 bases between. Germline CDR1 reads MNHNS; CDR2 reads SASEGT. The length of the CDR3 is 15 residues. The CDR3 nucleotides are TGTGCCAGCAGTGAAATGGGGGAGGCTTACAATGAGCAGTTCTTC. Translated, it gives CASSEMGEAYNEQFF.

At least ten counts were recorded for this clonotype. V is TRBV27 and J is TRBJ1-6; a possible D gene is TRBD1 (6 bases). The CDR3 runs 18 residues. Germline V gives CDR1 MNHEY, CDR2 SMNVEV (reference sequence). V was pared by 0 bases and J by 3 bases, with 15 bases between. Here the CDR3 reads CASSLSSPGGGYNSPLHF. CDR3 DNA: TGTGCCAGCAGTTTATCATCCCCCGGAGGGGGCTATAATTCACCCCTCCACTTT.

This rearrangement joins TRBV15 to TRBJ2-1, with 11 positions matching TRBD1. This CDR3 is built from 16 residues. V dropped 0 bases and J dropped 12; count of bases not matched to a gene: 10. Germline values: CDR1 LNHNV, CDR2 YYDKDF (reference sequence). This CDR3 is CATSRDGDRGVWGQFF. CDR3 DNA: TGTGCCACCAGCAGAGATGGGGACAGGGGGGTCTGGGGGCAGTTCTTC.

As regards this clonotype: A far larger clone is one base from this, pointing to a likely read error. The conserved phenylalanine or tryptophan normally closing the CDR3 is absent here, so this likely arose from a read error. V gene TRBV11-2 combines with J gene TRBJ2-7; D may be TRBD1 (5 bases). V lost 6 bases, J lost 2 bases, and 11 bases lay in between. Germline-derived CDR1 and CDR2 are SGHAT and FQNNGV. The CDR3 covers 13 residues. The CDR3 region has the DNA TGTGCCAGCAGTTTTCCAGGGCCCTACGAGCAGTACTTG. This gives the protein CASSFPGPYEQYL.

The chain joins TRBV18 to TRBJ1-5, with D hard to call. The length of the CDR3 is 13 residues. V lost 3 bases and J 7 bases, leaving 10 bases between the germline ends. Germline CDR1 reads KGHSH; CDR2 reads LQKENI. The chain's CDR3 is CASSPRREQPQHF. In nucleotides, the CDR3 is TGTGCCAGCTCACCGAGGAGGGAACAGCCCCAGCATTTT.

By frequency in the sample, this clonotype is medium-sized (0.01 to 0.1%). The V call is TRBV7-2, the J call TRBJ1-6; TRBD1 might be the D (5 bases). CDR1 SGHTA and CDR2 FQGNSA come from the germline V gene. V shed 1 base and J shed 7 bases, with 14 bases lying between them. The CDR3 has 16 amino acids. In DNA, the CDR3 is TGTGCCAGCAGCTTAGACGCCGGGGGGAGCAATTCACCCCTCCACTTT. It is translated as CASSLDAGGSNSPLHF. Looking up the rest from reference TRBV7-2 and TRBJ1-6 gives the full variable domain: GAGVSQSPSNKVTEKGKDVELRCDPISGHTALYWYRQSLGQGLEFLIYFQGNSAPDKSGLPSDRFSAERTGGSVSTLTIQRTQQEDSAVYLCASSLDAGGSNSPLHFGNGTRLTVT.

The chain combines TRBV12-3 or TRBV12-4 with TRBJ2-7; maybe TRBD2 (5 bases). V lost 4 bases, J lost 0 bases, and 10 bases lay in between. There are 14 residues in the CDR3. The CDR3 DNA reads TGTGCCAGCAGTTCGGGTGGGAGCTCCTACGAGCAGTACTTC. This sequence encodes CASSSGGSSYEQYF.

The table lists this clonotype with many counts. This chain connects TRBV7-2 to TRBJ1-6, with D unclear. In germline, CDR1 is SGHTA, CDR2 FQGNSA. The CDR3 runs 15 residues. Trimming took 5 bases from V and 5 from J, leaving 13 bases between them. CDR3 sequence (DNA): TGTGCCAGCAGCGGGCAGTTTTTCAATAATTCACCCCTCCACTTT. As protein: CASSGQFFNNSPLHF.